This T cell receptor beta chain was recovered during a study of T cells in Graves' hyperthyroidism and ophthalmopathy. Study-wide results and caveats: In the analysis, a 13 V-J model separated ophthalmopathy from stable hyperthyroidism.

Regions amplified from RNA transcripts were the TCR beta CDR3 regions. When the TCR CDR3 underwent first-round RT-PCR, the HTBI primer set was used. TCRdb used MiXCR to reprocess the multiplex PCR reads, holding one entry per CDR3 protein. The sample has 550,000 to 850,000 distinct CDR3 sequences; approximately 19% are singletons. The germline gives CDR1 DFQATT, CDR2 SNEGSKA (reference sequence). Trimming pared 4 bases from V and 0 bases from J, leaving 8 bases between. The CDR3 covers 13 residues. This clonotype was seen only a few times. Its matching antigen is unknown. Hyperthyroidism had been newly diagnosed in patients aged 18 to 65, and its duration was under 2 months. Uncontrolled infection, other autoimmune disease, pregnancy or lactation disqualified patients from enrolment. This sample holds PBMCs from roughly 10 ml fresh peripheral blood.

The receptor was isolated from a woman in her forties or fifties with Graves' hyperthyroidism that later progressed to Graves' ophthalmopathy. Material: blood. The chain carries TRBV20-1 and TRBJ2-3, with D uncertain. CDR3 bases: TGCAGTGCTAACACTCTTAGCACAGATACGCAGTATTTT. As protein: CSANTLSTDTQYF.